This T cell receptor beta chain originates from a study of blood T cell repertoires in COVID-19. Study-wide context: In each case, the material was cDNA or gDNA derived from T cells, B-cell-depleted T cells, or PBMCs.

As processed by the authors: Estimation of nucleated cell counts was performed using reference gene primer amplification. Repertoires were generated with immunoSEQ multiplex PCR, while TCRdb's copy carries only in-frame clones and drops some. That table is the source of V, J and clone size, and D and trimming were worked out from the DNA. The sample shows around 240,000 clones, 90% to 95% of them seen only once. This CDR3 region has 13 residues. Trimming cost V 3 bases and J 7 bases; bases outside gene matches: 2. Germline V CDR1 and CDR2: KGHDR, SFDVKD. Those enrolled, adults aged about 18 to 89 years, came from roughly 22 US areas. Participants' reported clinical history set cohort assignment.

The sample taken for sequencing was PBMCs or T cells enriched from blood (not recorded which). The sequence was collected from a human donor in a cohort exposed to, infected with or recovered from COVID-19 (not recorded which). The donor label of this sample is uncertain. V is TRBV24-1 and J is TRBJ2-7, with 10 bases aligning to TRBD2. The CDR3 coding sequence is TGTGCCACCAGTGATAAGACTAGCGGGGAGCAGTACTTC. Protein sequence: CATSDKTSGEQYF.